This T cell receptor (beta chain) was observed in a study of glioma-infiltrating T cells after dendritic cell vaccination. About the research overall: Samples are from glioblastoma patients in Phase I and II dendritic cell vaccine trials.

The CDR3 runs to 16 residues. Germline loops: CDR1 SGHVS, CDR2 FQNEAQ. Profiling relied on immunoSEQ multiplex PCR, and the TCRdb table lists in-frame clones only, not all of them. This sample has 72,000 or so clones; 80% to 90% occur once, and the top ten carry more than 2%. The sample's time point: after dendritic cell vaccination, including at tumor progression/relapse. This clonotype was obtained from a human donor with glioblastoma. This chain uses TRBV7-8 with TRBJ2-5; TRBD1 matches at 10 bases. Gene TRBJ2-7 matches the end of the DNA better, so the J call may be wrong. The starting material was blood, obtained after dendritic cell vaccination. The CDR3 reads CASSKTGTGASYEQYF. Here the CDR3 DNA reads TGTGCCAGCAGCAAGACCGGGACAGGGGCCTCCTACGAGCAGTACTTC.